The 18 T cell receptor beta chains reported below all come from one sample, sequenced in a study of early T cells in non-severe SARS-CoV-2 infection. TCRdb re-analysed the 5' RACE reads in MiXCR, keeping a single row per CDR3 protein. The sample lists some 25,000 distinct CDR3 sequences, approximately 4% occurring once. Input material: whole blood. These receptors were obtained from an adult who was a healthcare worker with PCR-confirmed SARS-CoV-2 infection or an uninfected control (not recorded which).

This clonotype came up many times. The genes are TRBV7-3 and TRBJ2-3; 7 bases are shared with TRBD1. The V and J ends lost 1 base and 3 bases, in that order; junction bases with no gene match: 4. The CDR3 contains 15 residues. CDR1 and CDR2 from the germline V gene are SGHTA and FQGTGA. The CDR3 here is CASSLRGQRTDTQYF. CDR3 coding DNA: TGTGCCAGCAGCTTAAGGGGACAGAGAACAGATACGCAGTATTTT.

This clonotype was seen ten or more times. The chain carries TRBV7-8 and TRBJ2-1; 13 bases line up with TRBD2. With V trimmed by 5 bases and J by 2 bases, 18 bases remained unmatched. The CDR3 covers 21 residues. Germline CDR1 reads SGHVS; CDR2 reads FQNEAQ. The CDR3 DNA reads as TGTGCCAGCAGCCCATTGTACGGGACTAGCGGGATACTAAGAACCTACAATGAGCAGTTCTTC. As protein: CASSPLYGTSGILRTYNEQFF.

This clonotype was found many times. The chain joins TRBV20-1 to TRBJ1-5, with TRBD1 matching over 7 bases. V gave up 3 bases and J gave up 1 base; unmatched junction bases: 3. The CDR3 has 14 amino acids. Germline V gives CDR1 DFQATT, CDR2 SNEGSKA (reference sequence). In nucleotides, the CDR3 is TGCAGTGCTAGGCACAGGGGAAGCAATCAGCCCCAGCATTTT. It encodes CSARHRGSNQPQHF.

Ten or more counts support this clonotype. CDR3 loop: CASSPRGPGANVLTF. DNA of the CDR3: TGCGCCAGCAGCCCCCGAGGCCCTGGGGCCAACGTCCTGACTTTC. The chain combines TRBV5-1 with TRBJ2-6; no clear D gene. CDR3 length: 15 amino acids. Germline loops: CDR1 SGHRS, CDR2 YFSETQ. V was clipped by 4 bases and J by 2 bases, with 10 bases between them.

This clonotype was detected many times. V usage is TRBV9 and J usage is TRBJ2-2; no clear D gene. V gave up 2 bases and J gave up 8 bases, with 13 bases separating them. CDR3 length equals 14 residues. Germline V lookup: CDR1 SGDLS, CDR2 YYNGEE. CDR3 coding DNA: TGTGCCAGCAGCGTTACGATAACACCGGGGGAGCTGTTTTTT. Translation: CASSVTITPGELFF. The full variable domain, completed using reference TRBV9 and TRBJ2-2, is DSGVTQTPKHLITATGQRVTLRCSPRSGDLSVYWYQQSLDQGLQFLIQYYNGEERAKGNILERFSAQQFPDLHSELNLSSLELGDSALYFCASSVTITPGELFFGEGSRLTVL.

The table lists this clonotype with many counts. The CDR3 nucleotides are TGTGCCAGCAGCTTAGACGGGGGTTTTGAGCAGTACTTC. It is translated as CASSLDGGFEQYF. J is TRBJ2-7 and V is TRBV7-2, with D tentatively TRBD2 (6 bases). This CDR3 is 13 amino acids long. Germline lookup yields CDR1 SGHTA and CDR2 FQGNSA. The germline V and J ends were trimmed by 1 base and 7 bases, with 11 bases remaining between them.

The chain is built from TRBV6-6 and TRBJ1-5; no clear D gene. Per the germline V gene, CDR1 is MNHNY and CDR2 is SVGAGI (reference sequence). V gave up 8 bases and J gave up 7 bases, with 9 bases separating them. The CDR3 has 11 residues. CDR3 DNA sequence: TGTGCCAGCGGACCAAGGCAGCCCCAGCATTTT. Protein: CASGPRQPQHF.

Many counts were recorded for this clonotype. The chain is built from TRBV20-1 and TRBJ1-2; 11 bases map to TRBD1. There are 14 residues in the CDR3. After removal of 3 bases from V and 4 bases from J, the junction contained 4 bases not matched to a gene. Germline V CDR1 and CDR2: DFQATT, SNEGSKA (reference sequence). The CDR3: CSARTGQGAYGYTF. CDR3 bases: TGCAGTGCTAGGACCGGACAGGGGGCCTATGGCTACACCTTC.

This clonotype was detected ten times or more. The rearrangement joins TRBV7-2 to TRBJ2-4, with D unresolved. The CDR3 extends over 13 amino acids. Germline V gene lookup returns CDR1 SGHTA and CDR2 FQGNSA. Trimming removed 2 bases at V and 4 bases at J, with 6 bases between. Here the CDR3 reads CASSLSSKNIQYF. The CDR3, as DNA: TGTGCCAGCAGCTTATCGTCAAAAAACATTCAGTACTTC.

This clonotype was seen a few times. The chain uses TRBV7-9 and TRBJ1-5; D remains ambiguous. Between the trimmed V and J ends, which lost 5 bases and 1 base, there was a span of 15 bases. Looked up from germline, CDR1 is SEHNR and CDR2 is FQNEAQ (reference sequence). This CDR3 spans 16 amino acids. In DNA form, the CDR3 reads TGTGCCAGCAGCCCCCTGGGAGGGATGAGCAATCAGCCCCAGCATTTT. Encoded protein: CASSPLGGMSNQPQHF.

The sample holds many counts of this clonotype. This rearrangement joins TRBV21-1 to TRBJ2-1; TRBD1 reflects the table's D call only, with no check against the DNA. TRBV21-1 is assigned pseudogene status. The CDR3 extends over 14 amino acids. Here the CDR3 reads CASRLSDRELEQFF. The CDR3 DNA follows: TGTGCCAGCAGGCTCTCGGACAGGGAACTTGAGCAGTTCTTC.

This clonotype was counted many times. The rearrangement links TRBV20-1 to TRBJ2-1; 8 bases match TRBD1. V shed 3 bases and J 6 bases; nucleotides not matched to a gene: 4. This CDR3 contains 13 residues. Germline CDR1 DFQATT, CDR2 SNEGSKA (reference sequence). CDR3 DNA: TGCAGTGCTAGGCGAGACAGGGGCAATGAGCAGTTCTTC. This gives the protein CSARRDRGNEQFF.

This clonotype was seen more than once but under ten times. This chain connects TRBV7-9 to TRBJ2-3; D is possibly TRBD1 or TRBD2 (6 bases each). V lost 8 bases, J lost 4 bases, and 19 bases lay in between. The CDR3 runs 15 residues. Germline V gives CDR1 SEHNR, CDR2 FQNEAQ (reference sequence). In nucleotides, the CDR3 is TGTGCCAGCGACTTTCTAGGGGGGAGCGCAGATACGCAGTATTTT. Protein product: CASDFLGGSADTQYF. The full variable domain, in which reference TRBV7-9 and TRBJ2-3 provide the parts outside the CDR3, is DTGVSQNPRHKITKRGQNVTFRCDPISEHNRLYWYRQTLGQGPEFLTYFQNEAQLEKSRLLSDRFSAERPKGSFSTLEIQRTEQGDSAMYLCASDFLGGSADTQYFGPGTRLTVL.

This clonotype was counted at least ten times. The J gene is TRBJ2-2, the V gene TRBV11-3; D possibly corresponds to TRBD1 (6 bases). Germline CDR1 SGHNT, CDR2 YENEEA. V was clipped by 0 bases and J by 5 bases, with 7 bases between them. The CDR3 is made up of 14 amino acids. In nucleotides, the CDR3 is TGTGCCAGCAGCTTAGATCAGGGGACCGGGGAGCTGTTTTTT. The encoded protein is CASSLDQGTGELFF.

This clonotype was recorded many times. The chain employs TRBV18 and TRBJ1-4, with D hard to call. The CDR3 loop spans 16 amino acids. Germline V gene data show CDR1 as KGHSH and CDR2 as LQKENI. V lost 3 bases, J lost 8 bases, and 19 bases lay in between. CDR3 protein: CASSPKVPGGGEKLFF. The CDR3 nucleotides read TGTGCCAGCTCACCGAAGGTTCCTGGCGGAGGGGAAAAACTGTTTTTT.

CDR3 coding DNA: TGTGCCAGCAGTCGCACAGGAAACCCTAATTCACCCCTCCACTTT. This sequence encodes CASSRTGNPNSPLHF. The chain employs TRBV28 and TRBJ1-6; tentative D call: TRBD1 (5 bases). Germline CDR1 and CDR2: MDHEN and SYDVKM. The CDR3 totals 15 residues. Trimming stripped 5 bases from V and 6 bases from J, with 14 bases between.

The chain joins TRBV5-5 to TRBJ1-4, with a weak D call TRBD1 (5 bases). The CDR3 has 16 residues. Germline loops: CDR1 SGHKS, CDR2 YYEKEE (reference sequence). V lost 4 bases to trimming and J lost 4 bases, with 17 bases between them. The CDR3 spells CASSPRGTTHNEKLFF. The CDR3 DNA is TGTGCCAGCAGCCCACGGGGGACGACACATAATGAAAAACTGTTTTTT. The variable domain in full, completed from reference TRBV5-5 and TRBJ1-4, reads DAGVTQSPTHLIKTRGQQVTLRCSPISGHKSVSWYQQVLGQGPQFIFQYYEKEERGRGNFPDRFSARQFPNYSSELNVNALLLGDSALYLCASSPRGTTHNEKLFFGSGTQLSVL.

A few counts support this clonotype. The chain couples TRBV29-1 to TRBJ2-5; TRBD2 agrees at 12 bases. The germline CDR1 and CDR2 sequences are SQVTM and ANQGSEA. J lost 2 bases, V lost 7 bases, and 5 bases had no gene match. CDR3 length equals 14 residues. The CDR3 here is CSAATSGSQETQYF. For the CDR3, the DNA is TGCAGCGCCGCGACTAGCGGGAGTCAAGAGACCCAGTACTTC.